A selection of T cell receptor beta chains follows, all from one sample in a study of shared clonotypes between healthy human individuals. Generated by immunoSEQ multiplex PCR, the TCRdb table keeps only in-frame clones and is missing some. The sample consists of roughly 510,000 clones, approximately 79% of them appearing once. The sample consisted of PBMCs. The source is a woman between 40 and 55 years old in good health. Some clones in this sample may be carry-over from other donors' samples. Both conserved end residues are part of each CDR3. The order of the fields is J gene, V gene, clone size, D gene, CDR3 DNA, CDR3 protein. The D gene is left open where the match is weak. Rows may omit the clone size; those that give it use once, few, many or a size class.

TRBJ2-1,TRBV5-4,NA,NA,TGTGCCAGCAGCTTGGAAACGGGCTCCTACAATGAGCAGTTCTTC,CASSLETGSYNEQFF
TRBJ2-1,TRBV19,NA,NA,TGTGCCAGTAGTATAGGTGGTGAGCAGTTCTTC,CASSIGGEQFF
TRBJ1-4,TRBV7-9,NA,TRBD1,TGTGCCAGCAGCCGACATGCGGACAGGGTAGCAACTAATGAAAAACTGTTTTTT,CASSRHADRVATNEKLFF
TRBJ1-4,TRBV10-3,NA,NA,TGTGCCATCAGCCAAAATGAAAAACTGTTTTTT,CAISQNEKLFF
TRBJ2-7,TRBV5-1,NA,NA,TGCGCCAGCAGCTTTAGGGGGGTCGAGCAGTACTTC,CASSFRGVEQYF
TRBJ2-5,TRBV18,NA,TRBD2,TGTGCCAGCTCACCGGGAGCGGGAGGGAACCAAGAGACCCAGTACTTC,CASSPGAGGNQETQYF
TRBJ2-7,TRBV29-1,few,NA,TGCAGCGCTACTAAGGGGGGGTCCTACGAGCAGTACTTC,CSATKGGSYEQYF
TRBJ2-7,TRBV2,once,NA,TGTGCCAGCAGGACAGGTTTTACATACGAGCAGTACTTC,CASRTGFTYEQYF
TRBJ2-7,TRBV9,NA,NA,TGTGCCAGCAGCCCCCGGCTATATTCAAACGAGCAGTACTTC,CASSPRLYSNEQYF
TRBJ2-1,TRBV5-1,few,TRBD2,TGCGCCAGCAGCTTGGAGTCTAGCGGGAGTAGGGAGCAGTTCTTC,CASSLESSGSREQFF
TRBJ2-5,TRBV7-9,NA,NA,TGTGCCAGCAGCTTAGCTACATCGCAAGAGACCCAGTACTTC,CASSLATSQETQYF
TRBJ2-5,TRBV5-1,NA,NA,TGCGCCAGCAGCTTGGACACAGTTGGGGAGACCCAGTACTTC,CASSLDTVGETQYF
TRBJ1-2,TRBV4-3,NA,NA,TGCGCCAGCAGCCAAGATCTTAAGGCTGGGGGCTACACCTTC,CASSQDLKAGGYTF
TRBJ2-7,TRBV6-4,NA,NA,TGTGCCAGCAGGGAATGGACAGAGCCCGACTACGAGCAGTACTTC,CASREWTEPDYEQYF
TRBJ2-1,TRBV7-9,NA,NA,TGTGCCAGCAGCTCCGGCGGGAACTCCTACAATGAGCAGTTCTTC,CASSSGGNSYNEQFF
TRBJ1-1,TRBV30,NA,NA,TGTGCCTGGGAAAACTTAGAGAACACTGAAGCTTTCTTT,CAWENLENTEAFF
TRBJ2-7,TRBV10-2,few,NA,TGCGCCAGCCGAGGGACGTACACTAAGGAGCAGTACTTC,CASRGTYTKEQYF
TRBJ2-7,TRBV27,many,TRBD1,TGTGCCAGCCGATTCACCGGGACAGTTGAGCAGTACTTC,CASRFTGTVEQYF
TRBJ2-1,TRBV7-9,NA,NA,TGTGCCAGCAGCCCCCCCGGGCCGCCAAAGCTCAATGAGCAGTTCTTC,CASSPPGPPKLNEQFF
TRBJ2-1,TRBV14,NA,TRBD2,TGTGCCAGCAGCAGACTAGCGGGAGGGCTTGTCAATGAGCAGTTCTTC,CASSRLAGGLVNEQFF
TRBJ2-1,TRBV10-3,NA,NA,TGTGCCATCACGTGGGAGGAATCCAATGAGCAGTTCTTC,CAITWEESNEQFF
TRBJ2-6,TRBV5-4,NA,NA,TGTGCCAGCAGCGGTACCGGGTCCCAGGCGTCCTCTGGGGCCAACGTCCTGACTTTC,CASSGTGSQASSGANVLTF
TRBJ1-2,TRBV6-4,NA,TRBD1,TGTGCCAGCAGTGACGTGACAGGGGGTTCTGGCTACACCTTC,CASSDVTGGSGYTF
TRBJ1-4,TRBV6-6,NA,TRBD1,TGTGCCAGCAGGCCGACAGGGGGGTTAGGCGAAAAACTGTTTTTT,CASRPTGGLGEKLFF
TRBJ2-5,TRBV29-1,NA,NA,TGCAGCGTTGAAGGCCGGGGGTGGGAGACCCAGTACTTC,CSVEGRGWETQYF
TRBJ2-3,TRBV6-4,once,TRBD2,TGTGCCAGCGGAACAGCGGGAGCGGATACGCAGTATTTT,CASGTAGADTQYF
TRBJ2-7,TRBV5-1,NA,TRBD2,TGCGCCAGCAGCTCCACTAGCGGGCTCTCCTACGAGCAGTACTTC,CASSSTSGLSYEQYF
TRBJ2-7,TRBV29-1,many,TRBD2,TGCAGCGTTGGGAGCGCTAGCGGGAGTCTCGCCGAGCAGTACTTC,CSVGSASGSLAEQYF
TRBJ1-2,TRBV9,NA,TRBD1,TGTGCCAGCAGTGCCCAGAGGGACAGGGGACTCGGCTACACCTTC,CASSAQRDRGLGYTF
TRBJ1-4,TRBV23-1,NA,NA,TGCGCCAGCAGTCGGGGTCTTGAAAAACTGTTTTTT,CASSRGLEKLFF
TRBJ1-2,TRBV27,NA,TRBD1,TGTGCCAGCAGCCTTACAGGGGGTTATGGCTACACCTTC,CASSLTGGYGYTF
TRBJ1-1,TRBV14,few,NA,TGTGCCAGCAGCCAAGGTTCCTTAGCTTTCTTT,CASSQGSLAFF
TRBJ2-5,TRBV27,NA,NA,TGTGCCAGCAGCCCAGGCCGGGAGACCCAGTACTTC,CASSPGRETQYF
TRBJ2-2,TRBV5-1,few,TRBD1,TGCGCCAGCAGCTTAGCCCCGACAGGGGGAGGGACCGGGGAGCTGTTTTTT,CASSLAPTGGGTGELFF
TRBJ2-7,TRBV27,NA,TRBD1,TGTGCCAGCCATAGACAGGGTACCGACGAGCAGTACTTC,CASHRQGTDEQYF
TRBJ2-5,TRBV4-1,NA,NA,TGCGCCAGCAGCTCAGTGGGCGGGAAATCGGAGACCCAGTACTTC,CASSSVGGKSETQYF
TRBJ1-6,TRBV6-4,few,NA,TGTGCCAGCAGTGACGACAGTCATAATTCACCCCTCCACTTT,CASSDDSHNSPLHF
TRBJ1-1,TRBV30,NA,NA,TGTGCCTGGAGTGTTTGGGGGCCGTTCACTGAAGCTTTCTTT,CAWSVWGPFTEAFF
TRBJ1-5,TRBV10-2,NA,NA,TGCGCCAGCAGCTATAATAGCAATCAGCCCCAGCATTTT,CASSYNSNQPQHF
TRBJ2-1,TRBV5-1,NA,TRBD2,TGCGCCAGCAGCCCGGGACTAGCGGGAGGCTACAATGAGCAGTTCTTC,CASSPGLAGGYNEQFF